Listed below are T cell receptor beta chains from one sample, sequenced in a study of radiation and T cells in renal cell carcinoma. Clones were sequenced by immunoSEQ multiplex PCR, and TCRdb holds only the in-frame ones, with some missing. The sample yields 150,000 to 190,000 clones, 87% seen once. Sequenced here: blood, sampled from a patient whose treatment included radiotherapy and nephrectomy. The receptors shown here come from a woman between 50 and 59 years old with renal cell carcinoma. The CDR3 runs from the conserved cysteine through the conserved F or W. Each record gives: clone size, J gene, D gene, V gene, CDR3 DNA, CDR3 protein. A D gene is named only where the DNA matches it firmly. Rows may omit the clone size; those that give it use once, few, many or a size class.

NA	TRBJ2-3	TRBD1	TRBV5-6	TGTGCCAGCAGCTATGGAAGGGGGCTCGGAGATACGCAGTATTTT	CASSYGRGLGDTQYF
NA	TRBJ1-1	NA	TRBV6-5	TGTGCCAGCAGGGAGGCGAACACTGAAGCTTTCTTT	CASREANTEAFF
once	TRBJ2-1	TRBD1	TRBV4-1	TGCGCCAGCAGCCCCTGGGACAGGGGGCCTCTTGAGCAGTTCTTC	CASSPWDRGPLEQFF
NA	TRBJ2-2	TRBD1	TRBV9	TGTGCCAGCAGCGCCTCACCGGGACAGGGGGTATCAAACACCGGGGAGCTGTTTTTT	CASSASPGQGVSNTGELFF
NA	TRBJ2-6	NA	TRBV30	TGTGCCTGGATTCGGTGCGCCGGCGGGGCCAACGTCCTGACTTTC	CAWIRCAGGANVLTF
NA	TRBJ2-7	NA	TRBV2	TGTGCCAGCAGCAGGGAGTCAGGGCTAGCGAGCGAGCAGTACTTC	CASSRESGLASEQYF
NA	TRBJ2-5	NA	TRBV18	TGTGCCAGCTCACCGGGGTATCAAGAGACCCAGTACTTC	CASSPGYQETQYF
NA	TRBJ1-1	NA	TRBV18	TGTGCCAGCTCACCACCGTGGCCAGGGAAGGACACTGAAGCTTTCTTT	CASSPPWPGKDTEAFF
NA	TRBJ2-5	NA	TRBV9	TGTGCCAGCAGCGAAGATCTCGGACCCCGCGGGCAAGAGACCCAGTACTTC	CASSEDLGPRGQETQYF
few	TRBJ2-7	TRBD2	TRBV6-1	TGTGCCAGCAGTGAAAGGACGGGGGGTACCTACGAGCAGTACTTC	CASSERTGGTYEQYF
NA	TRBJ2-3	TRBD1	TRBV10-3	TGTGCCACGACAGGGGAAACAGATACGCAGTATTTT	CATTGETDTQYF
NA	TRBJ2-3	NA	TRBV10-1	TGCGCCAGCAGTGGTGAGGGAACCCCCACCACAGATACGCAGTATTTT	CASSGEGTPTTDTQYF
NA	TRBJ1-3	NA	TRBV5-8	TGTGCCAGCAGCTCGGAGGTGGGGTCCACCATATATTTT	CASSSEVGSTIYF
NA	TRBJ1-2	NA	TRBV7-2	TGTGCCAGCAGCTTAGTTCCGGAGGCCTATGGCTACACCTTC	CASSLVPEAYGYTF
NA	TRBJ1-1	NA	TRBV5-1	TGCGCCAGCAGTCTCCCCCACATCGGCACTGAAGCTTTCTTT	CASSLPHIGTEAFF
NA	TRBJ2-2	NA	TRBV15	TGTGCCACCAGCAGAGGGGTAGGGAGGCAGGAGCTGTTTTTT	CATSRGVGRQELFF
NA	TRBJ1-1	NA	TRBV2	TGTGCCAGCACGTTACAGGGTATGAACACTGAAGCTTTCTTT	CASTLQGMNTEAFF
NA	TRBJ2-7	TRBD1	TRBV4-3	TGCGCCAGCGCGGAACAGGGGGGTTTCGAGCAGTACTTC	CASAEQGGFEQYF
NA	TRBJ2-5	TRBD2	TRBV13	TGTGCCAGCAGCACCGAAATCGGGACTACGGGCGCCCAGTACTTC	CASSTEIGTTGAQYF
NA	TRBJ2-3	NA	TRBV5-6	TGTGCCAGCAGCTTGGGGTGGTGGGGGTTCACAGATACGCAGTATTTT	CASSLGWWGFTDTQYF
NA	TRBJ2-7	TRBD2	TRBV18	TGTGCCAGCTCACCAAGGCCTAGCGGGGGGGCCCACGAGCAGTACTTC	CASSPRPSGGAHEQYF
few	TRBJ2-1	NA	TRBV7-9	TGTGCCAGCAGCCCAACGGGCCCGATAGGGGAGCAGTTCTTC	CASSPTGPIGEQFF
NA	TRBJ1-3	TRBD1	TRBV5-1	TGCGCCAGCAGCTACTCCTTGAGACAGGGAGGAGACACCATATATTTT	CASSYSLRQGGDTIYF
NA	TRBJ2-1	NA	TRBV5-1	TGCGCCAGCTCCTATCAGGGGCAGAGCTCCTACAATGAGCAGTTCTTC	CASSYQGQSSYNEQFF
NA	TRBJ2-7	NA	TRBV9	TGTGCCAGCAACTCACTAGGCGATCCTTTGGCCGAGCAGTACTTC	CASNSLGDPLAEQYF
NA	TRBJ1-4	NA	TRBV4-1	TGCGCCAGCAGCCGAAGGACTGATGAAAAACTGTTTTTT	CASSRRTDEKLFF
NA	TRBJ2-7	NA	TRBV11-3	TGTGCCAGCAGCGCAACCGGGACTGCGGACTACGAGCAGTACTTC	CASSATGTADYEQYF
NA	TRBJ1-2	NA	TRBV6-6	TGTGCCAGCAGCCCCTCACTTGGCTACACCTTC	CASSPSLGYTF
few	TRBJ1-2	NA	TRBV10-3	TGTGCCATCAGTGCGGGGGAAGAGTATGGCTACACCTTC	CAISAGEEYGYTF
NA	TRBJ1-5	NA	TRBV6-1	TGTGCCAGCACCCCGACGGGAAGCAATCAGCCCCAGCATTTT	CASTPTGSNQPQHF
NA	TRBJ2-1	NA	TRBV5-6	TGTGCCAGCAGCCCTTCGGTCTCCCCAAGTGAGCAGTTCTTC	CASSPSVSPSEQFF